This T cell receptor beta chain was captured by sequencing in a study of tumor and adjacent non-tumor tissue in lung cancer. CDR1 and CDR2 (germline): MGHRA, YSYEKL. There are 17 residues in the CDR3. The V gene lost 0 bases and the J gene lost 3 bases, with 18 bases spanning the gap. The template was RNA from unsorted bulk tissue. More than 3 cm separated this lung sample from the edge of the tumor. The library came from three nested PCR rounds adapted from ARM-PCR protocols. One entry per CDR3 protein results from TCRdb running MiXCR on the multiplex PCR reads. The repertoire holds over 100,000 distinct CDR3 sequences, with around 57% as singletons.

Sequenced sample: distant non-tumor lung tissue. The TCR comes from a man aged 60-69 years with non-small cell lung cancer. This chain joins TRBV4-1 and TRBJ2-7; D possibly corresponds to TRBD1 (5 bases). CDR3 coding DNA: TGCGCCAGCAGCCAAGATCGCCAGGGAAACAAGTACTACGAGCAGTACTTC. It is translated as CASSQDRQGNKYYEQYF.